Below, 18 T cell receptor beta chains from the same sample are listed, as sequenced in a study of tumor-infiltrating lymphocytes in glioblastoma multiforme. Three nested ARM-PCR rounds with V-beta and C-beta primers built TCRB libraries. TCRdb itself ran the multiplex PCR reads through MiXCR, one entry per CDR3 protein. Of 15,000 to 20,000 distinct CDR3 sequences in the sample, around 72% were seen once. The material sequenced was peripheral blood. Receptors were obtained from a male donor with glioblastoma.

V usage is TRBV11-2 and J usage is TRBJ2-1, with D possibly called TRBD1 or TRBD2 (5 bases each). The V end lost 2 bases, the J end lost 7 bases, and 15 bases lay between the germline ends. Germline lookup yields CDR1 SGHAT and CDR2 FQNNGV. The length of the CDR3 is 15 residues. CDR3 nucleotides: TGTGCCAGCAGCTTAATGATGGGACCCTTGAATGAGCAGTTCTTC. Protein product: CASSLMMGPLNEQFF. The full variable domain, its missing parts supplied by reference TRBV11-2 and TRBJ2-1, is EAGVAQSPRYKIIEKRQSVAFWCNPISGHATLYWYQQILGQGPKLLIQFQNNGVVDDSQLPKDRFSAERLKGVDSTLKIQPAKLEDSAVYLCASSLMMGPLNEQFFGPGTRLTVL.

About this clonotype itself: One end of the junction fails to match germline, which may point to a read error. The chain carries TRBV6-5 and TRBJ1-5; 7 nucleotides agree with TRBD1. There are 14 residues in the CDR3. The germline CDR1 and CDR2 sequences are MNHEY and SVGAGI. The CDR3 reads CTSSYSDRNQPQHF. DNA for the CDR3: TGTACCAGCAGTTACTCGGACAGGAATCAGCCCCAGCATTTT.

J is TRBJ2-2 and V is TRBV11-2, with 11 nucleotides matching TRBD2. V shed 8 bases, J shed 17 bases, and the junction held 22 bases outside the gene matches. The germline V gene has CDR1 SGHAT and CDR2 FQNNGV. The CDR3 is 16 residues long. The CDR3 nucleotides are TGTGCCAGCGGCATAGCCAGGACTAGCGGGCTACCGAGTCTTTTTTTT. It yields the protein CASGIARTSGLPSLFF.

The V and J genes are TRBV20-1 and TRBJ2-7; 8 positions agree with TRBD2. The trim removed 2 bases at V and 5 bases at J, leaving 8 bases unmatched. Per germline, CDR1 DFQATT and CDR2 SNEGSKA (reference sequence). CDR3 length: 14 residues. The CDR3 sequence is CSARLSGSAHEQYF. In DNA form, the CDR3 reads TGCAGTGCTAGACTGAGCGGGAGCGCCCACGAGCAGTACTTC.

In the case of this clonotype: Germline is not matched at one junction end, which may reflect a read error. The gene calls are TRBV28 and TRBJ2-5; 10 nucleotides align to TRBD1. The CDR3 loop spans 21 amino acids. The V gene's germline CDR1 is MDHEN and CDR2 SYDVKM. Here the CDR3 DNA reads TGTGCCTGCAGTCTGCCTCAGGCGGGGAGATGGACAGGGGGTCGGGCAGAGACCCAGTACTTC. Protein sequence: CACSLPQAGRWTGGRAETQYF.

This chain joins TRBV20-1 and TRBJ2-1; 13 bases are a match to TRBD2. Germline V gene sequence: CDR1 DFQATT, CDR2 SNEGSKA (reference sequence). CDR3 length equals 18 residues. J gave up 3 bases and V 1 base, and 9 bases lay outside the gene matches. CDR3 coding DNA: TGCAGTGCTAGAGTCCCTCTTGGACTAGCGGGAGACTACAATGAGCAGTTCTTC. This codes for CSARVPLGLAGDYNEQFF.

On this clonotype itself: A junction boundary mismatches the germline segment, possibly from a read error. The chain employs TRBV6-1 and TRBJ1-5; unclear D gene. This CDR3 region has 12 residues. Germline V gene lookup returns CDR1 MNHNS and CDR2 SASEGT. The CDR3 region has the DNA TGCGTCAGCGTCGCCAGTAGTCAGCCCCAGCATTTT. Residues: CVSVASSQPQHF.

With respect to this clonotype: Since a much larger clone is just one base distant, this may be a read error. V usage is TRBV5-1 and J usage is TRBJ2-1, with 10 bases lining up with TRBD2. The CDR3 has 17 amino acids. Unmatched junction bases numbered 11, after V lost 0 bases and J lost 8 bases. Per the germline V gene, CDR1 is SGHRS and CDR2 is YFSETQ. The DNA of the CDR3 is TGCGCCAGCAGCTTGGTGAGCGGGAGGGCCCTGGGGGATGAGCAGTTCTTC. Its protein is CASSLVSGRALGDEQFF.

The chain has TRBV10-3 and TRBJ2-3; D gene uncertain. Germline assignment: CDR1 ENHRY and CDR2 SYGVKD. The germline V and J ends were trimmed by 4 bases and 2 bases, with 10 bases remaining between them. The CDR3 spans 14 residues. CDR3 residues: CAISVGKYTDTQYF. The CDR3 bases are TGTGCCATCAGTGTAGGTAAATACACAGATACGCAGTATTTT.

About this clonotype: One junction end disagrees with the germline gene, perhaps due to a read error. This CDR3 reads CSAIRTSALYYNEQLF. Written as DNA, the CDR3 is TGCAGTGCGATACGAACTAGCGCACTTTACTACAATGAGCAGCTCTTC. This rearrangement joins TRBV20-1 to TRBJ2-1; 7 bases map to TRBD2. This CDR3 comprises 16 residues. Germline CDR1 DFQATT, CDR2 SNEGSKA (reference sequence).

On this clonotype itself: Possible read error: a much larger clone is one base away. This chain connects TRBV5-1 to TRBJ1-1, with D possibly matching TRBD1 (6 bases). The CDR3 runs to 12 residues. CDR1 is SGHRS, CDR2 YFSETQ, per germline. The CDR3: CASSSGTKEACF. The DNA for the CDR3 is TGCGCCAGCAGCTCGGGGACAAAAGAAGCTTGCTTT. Drawing the rest from reference TRBV5-1 and TRBJ1-1, the complete variable domain is KAGVTQTPRYLIKTRGQQVTLSCSPISGHRSVSWYQQTPGQGLQFLFEYFSETQRNKGNFPGRFSGRQFSNSRSEMNVSTLELGDSALYLCASSSGTKEACFGQGTRLTVV.

The chain recombines TRBV2 with TRBJ2-2, with D possibly TRBD2 on 5 matching bases. The CDR3 runs 13 residues. Germline CDR1 is SNHLY and CDR2 is FYNNEI. Trimming removed 2 bases from V and 6 bases from J, with 7 bases in between. DNA of the CDR3: TGTGCCAGCAGTGAAAGGGAGTCCGGGGAGCTGTTTTTT. Amino acid sequence: CASSERESGELFF.

Remarks on this clonotype: At one boundary the junction diverges from the germline segment, which might be a read error. The chain employs TRBV7-9 and TRBJ2-7; D is unclear. The CDR3 contains 13 residues. CDR1 is SEHNR and CDR2 is FQNEAQ in the germline V gene (reference sequence). CDR3 region: CASSLAGSYKQYF. CDR3 bases: TGTGCCAGCAGCTTAGCGGGCAGCTACAAGCAGTACTTC.

By sample fraction, this clonotype is medium-sized. The gene calls are TRBV29-1 and TRBJ1-5; D is uncertain. CDR3 length: 14 amino acids. V lost 6 bases and J 7 bases, leaving 19 bases between the germline ends. From germline, CDR1 is SQVTM and CDR2 ANQGSEA. The CDR3 DNA sequence: TGCAGCGTGGGTGACACGGACGGAGGGCAGCCCCAGCATTTT. This gives the protein CSVGDTDGGQPQHF.

The chain is built from TRBV20-1 and TRBJ1-5, with D unresolved. The CDR3 totals 12 residues. V was pared by 6 bases and J by 9 bases, with 15 bases between. Germline V lookup: CDR1 DFQATT, CDR2 SNEGSKA (reference sequence). CDR3 DNA: TGCAGTGCCAGCAGTCGTCCCGGGCCCCAGCATTTT. This gives the protein CSASSRPGPQHF.

This clonotype was observed a few times. This chain uses TRBV7-9 with TRBJ2-2; tentative D call: TRBD2 (6 bases). The CDR3 sequence is 16 residues long. V was shortened by 2 bases and J by 7 bases, with 17 bases between the two germline ends. Per the germline V gene, CDR1 is SEHNR and CDR2 is FQNEAQ (reference sequence). As DNA, the CDR3 is TGTGCCAGCAGCTTACTACTGACTAGTTTGCGCGGGGAGCTGTTTTTT. Protein product: CASSLLLTSLRGELFF.

In the case of this clonotype: Being one base from a much bigger clone, this may be a read error. V is TRBV5-1 and J is TRBJ2-7; TRBD2 agrees at 9 bases. The CDR3 length is 16 residues. Germline CDR1 and CDR2: SGHRS and YFSETQ. J was trimmed by 4 bases and V by 3 bases; bases with no gene match: 11. CDR3 region: CASSWTSEAGGYEQYF. In nucleotides, the CDR3 is TGCGCCAGCAGCTGGACTAGCGAGGCTGGGGGGTACGAGCAGTACTTC.

By share, this clonotype counts as large (0.1 to 1%). The chain carries TRBV11-2 and TRBJ2-1; possible D gene TRBD2, 6 bases. V was trimmed by 5 bases and J by 5 bases, leaving 16 bases between them. The germline gives CDR1 SGHAT, CDR2 FQNNGV. This CDR3 spans 15 amino acids. CDR3 region: CASSPLSGVHNEQFF. In DNA form, the CDR3 reads TGTGCCAGCAGCCCCTTGTCGGGAGTTCACAATGAGCAGTTCTTC.